These T cell receptor beta chains were read from a single sample in a study of blood T cell repertoires in COVID-19. Assay used: immunoSEQ multiplex PCR; TCRdb lists only in-frame clones, some missing. The sample yields fewer than 500,000 clones, approximately 80% seen once. Specimen: peripheral blood. These receptors originate from a human donor with acute or convalescent COVID-19. The donor label of this sample is uncertain. CDR3s include the opening cysteine and the closing phenylalanine or tryptophan. A D gene is named only where the DNA matches it firmly. Size tells how often a clone was seen (once, few, many) or the class of an expanded clone, and some rows leave it out.

- TRBJ2-1 TRBV10-3 - TGTGCCATCAGTGAGTCCCCCAACCTGAGCTCCTACAATGAGCAGTTCTTC CAISESPNLSSYNEQFF
TRBD1 TRBJ2-7 TRBV15 few TGTGCCACCAGCGATCCGGGACAGGGGGCTTCCTACGAGCAGTACTTC CATSDPGQGASYEQYF
TRBD2 TRBJ2-1 TRBV14 - TGTGCCAGCAGCCAATCGGGACTAGCGGGGGGTGACGGTGAGCAGTTCTTC CASSQSGLAGGDGEQFF
- TRBJ2-5 TRBV4-2 few TGTGCCAGCAGCCAAGACTATCGGGGCCAAGAGACCCAGTACTTC CASSQDYRGQETQYF
TRBD1 TRBJ2-3 TRBV7-9 - TGTGCCAGCAGCTTAGGTCCGACAGGGAGCACAGATACGCAGTATTTT CASSLGPTGSTDTQYF
- TRBJ1-5 TRBV30 - TGTGCCTGGACCCCGACTGGCGACCGGGAGCCCCAGCATTTT CAWTPTGDREPQHF
- TRBJ1-6 TRBV2 - TGTGCCAGCAGTGGCAGGGTCGTCCTCGGGAATTCACCCCTCCACTTT CASSGRVVLGNSPLHF
- TRBJ1-1 TRBV28 - TGTGCCAGCAGTATCCCCCGGAGACTCATGAACACTGAAGCTTTCTTT CASSIPRRLMNTEAFF
TRBD1 TRBJ1-4 TRBV28 few TGTGCCAGCAGTTCACCTTGGACAGGGAATGAAAAACTGTTTTTT CASSSPWTGNEKLFF
- TRBJ1-1 TRBV21-1 few TGTGCCAGCAGCAAAGGGGAGGGGACAGGGGGAACTCACCCTTCGGAAGCTTTCTTT CASSKGEGTGGTHPSEAFF
TRBD1 TRBJ2-7 TRBV7-2 - TGTGCCAGCAGCTCCAGGACAGGGAACTACGAGCAGTACTTC CASSSRTGNYEQYF
TRBD1 TRBJ2-5 TRBV5-1 - TGCGCCAGCAGCGCCGGGACAGGTACACAAGAGACCCAGTACTTC CASSAGTGTQETQYF
TRBD1 TRBJ1-4 TRBV28 - TGTGCCATCTCCGGGACAGGGTGGGAAAAACTGTTTTTT CAISGTGWEKLFF
- TRBJ2-1 TRBV7-9 - TGTGCCAGCAGCCCTACCCTGCACTACTCCTACAATGAGCAGTTCTTC CASSPTLHYSYNEQFF
TRBD2 TRBJ2-1 TRBV6-2/TRBV6-3 - TGTGCCAGCAGTTATTTGGCTAGCGGGAGGCGAGAGCAGTTCTTC CASSYLASGRREQFF
TRBD1 TRBJ2-2 TRBV30 once TGTGCCTGGCGCAGGGGGCTGAACACCGGGGAGCTGTTTTTT CAWRRGLNTGELFF
- TRBJ2-2 TRBV2 once TGTGCCAGCAGATTCGACATCTCGAACACCGGGGAGCTGTTTTTT CASRFDISNTGELFF
TRBD2 TRBJ2-3 TRBV7-9 - TGTGCCAGCAGCTTAGTTGGTAGCGGGAAATTGGATACGCAGTATTTT CASSLVGSGKLDTQYF
TRBD2 TRBJ2-1 TRBV19 - TGTGCCAGTAGTCTTAGCGGGAGACTCTACAATGAGCAGTTCTTC CASSLSGRLYNEQFF
TRBD2 TRBJ2-1 TRBV18 - TGTGCCAGCTCACCCCTCCATAGCGGGAGCTACAATGAGCAGTTCTTC CASSPLHSGSYNEQFF
- TRBJ1-2 TRBV5-1 - TGCGCCAGCAGCTTCTCGGCACAGGGAGCCTCATATGGCTACACCTTC CASSFSAQGASYGYTF
- TRBJ1-2 TRBV7-2 - TGTGCCAGCAGCTTAGGCGGGGCGGCAGCCTATGGCTACACCTTC CASSLGGAAAYGYTF